The T cell receptor beta chain under discussion was sequenced for a study of yellow fever vaccine responses in identical twins. TCRdb fed the RT-PCR reads into MiXCR, producing one record per CDR3 protein. The table has about 19,000 distinct CDR3 sequences, approximately 70% seen once. Worth noting for this clonotype: Its specificity is unknown.

Whole-study results and caveats: The authors reported partly convergent, partly personalized vaccine responses in identical twins.

V lost 2 bases to trimming and J lost 2 bases, with 19 bases between them. The CDR3 is 17 amino acids. Germline assignment: CDR1 MNHEY and CDR2 SMNVEV (reference sequence). This chain uses TRBV27 with TRBJ2-7; D is uncertain. This material consisted of T cells from blood (PBMCs), unsorted or a sorted subset (not recorded which), taken before or after yellow fever vaccination (not recorded which). The clonotype originates from a woman between 18 and 29 years old who received the yellow fever vaccine. The DNA for the CDR3 is TGTGCCAGCAGTTTACAGCCCTCCGGGCTTCAAACCTACGAGCAGTACTTC. This sequence encodes CASSLQPSGLQTYEQYF.